This T cell receptor beta chain was sequenced for a study of blood T cell repertoires in COVID-19. Study at large: PBMCs, B-cell-depleted T cells, or T cells were the source of the cDNA or gDNA that made up the material.

CDR3 size: 16 residues. The assay was immunoSEQ multiplex PCR, and TCRdb's table has in-frame clones only and misses some. The table shows 180,000 or so clones, with 85% to 90% occurring only once. The clonotype was recovered from a man in his late teens or twenties with acute or convalescent COVID-19. The chain uses TRBV21-1 and TRBJ2-7; the table's TRBD2 call for D was not verified on the DNA. TRBV21-1 is a listed pseudogene. The sample was peripheral blood. CDR3 in amino acids: CASSKVSAGGSYEQYF. CDR3 DNA: TGTGCCAGCAGCAAAGTAAGCGCCGGGGGGTCCTACGAGCAGTACTTC.